This T cell receptor (beta chain) derives from a study of T cell responses to AZD1222 COVID-19 vaccine. Profiled with immunoSEQ multiplex PCR; TCRdb holds only in-frame clones, not every one. This table holds more than 15,000 clones, approximately 88% found once. Trimming took off 4 bases at V and 0 bases at J, with 14 bases between the two ends. The CDR3 is 16 residues long. CDR1 is SGHKS and CDR2 is YYEKEE in the germline V gene (reference sequence). The gene calls are TRBV5-5 and TRBJ1-3; D unclear. Here the sequenced sample was peripheral blood, taken 28 days after the second AZD1222 dose. The TCR sequence derives from an adult who received the AZD1222 COVID-19 vaccine. The CDR3 DNA follows: TGTGCCAGCAGCAACCCGACACTGAGCTCTGGAAACACCATATATTTT. Translation gives CASSNPTLSSGNTIYF. The full variable domain, its missing parts supplied by reference TRBV5-5 and TRBJ1-3, is DAGVTQSPTHLIKTRGQQVTLRCSPISGHKSVSWYQQVLGQGPQFIFQYYEKEERGRGNFPDRFSARQFPNYSSELNVNALLLGDSALYLCASSNPTLSSGNTIYFGEGSWLTVV.